This T cell receptor beta chain was observed in a study of regulatory T cells in long-lasting Graves disease (dated by TCRdb to the early 2020s). Turning to the overall study: Persistent Graves' disease was defined as antithyroid drug treatment for over 5 years with persistently positive TSH receptor autoantibodies. Peripheral blood TCR sequencing and RNA sequencing compared persistent Graves' disease patients with newly diagnosed Graves' disease patients. The study was registered as a clinical trial and conducted in China. A total of some 35 samples underwent TCR sequencing, from 13 patients with persistent Graves' disease and some 20 patients with newly diagnosed Graves' disease. Persistent Graves' disease patients in the clinical cohort had taken antithyroid drugs for 9.5 to 13 years on average. Overall study outcomes, separate from this receptor: Persistent disease showed preferential use of TRBV28, TRBJ1-2 and TRBJ2-5, whereas newly diagnosed disease favored TRBV20-1 and TRBJ2-1. The authors acknowledged the small sample size as a limitation that may reduce accuracy. Only the TCR beta chain was sequenced and analyzed. Only peripheral blood was studied, because thyroid tissue, the primary lesion, was inaccessible. Patients with persistent disease shared more public clonotypes (about 2,500) than newly diagnosed patients did (966). Compared with newly diagnosed patients, patients with persistent Graves' disease had lower TCR Shannon entropy and fewer highly expanded clones, which suggests clonal expansion.

Interpreted using the paper, the time point label stands for: persistent/refractory GD, antithyroid drugs over 5 years with positive TRAb. RNA was extracted from PBMCs in TRIzol for both TCR sequencing and RNA sequencing. The diagnosis of Graves' disease followed American Thyroid Association guidelines. Patients were recruited from an endocrinology department in Xi'an, China. Each patient gave approximately 9.7 milliliters of peripheral blood, collected in an EDTA anticoagulant tube. Ficoll Paque Plus density gradient separation was used to isolate PBMCs, and no further T cell sorting was done. An Agilent 2100 Bioanalyzer and agarose gel were used to assess RNA quality, and a NanoDrop 2000 was used to measure RNA concentration. Libraries came from multiplex PCR. Sequencing took place on an Illumina HiSeq 4000. iRepertoire HTBI primers and Arm-PCR amplification of CDR3 regions were used to construct TCR beta libraries. Before sequencing, the PCR products underwent gel purification. The study's own analysis went as follows. A total of 62 TRBV and under 15 TRBJ segments were identified across samples and were used for gene usage analysis of CDR3 amino acid clonotypes. COPE and FqMerger were used to merge filtered high-quality paired reads into contigs. BLAST was used to align contigs to IMGT TRBV, TRBD and TRBJ reference genes, with CDR3 defined following IMGT. Any clonotype with a frequency above 0.1% was classified as a highly expanded clone. Shannon entropy served as the measure of repertoire diversity, while the Gini coefficient captured V-J evenness. Clonotypes shared by more than one individual were considered public. TCRdb trimmed the raw reads at Q25, called clones with MiXCR and kept productive beta chains. Rows with one shared CDR3 protein collapse into an entry with the most common genes and DNA. Here the V and J calls rest on TCRdb's processing, not on the authors' analysis. The sample table shows some 430,000 distinct CDR3 sequences, and about a fifth are seen once. The top ten constitute around 7% of the sample.

The CDR3 spans 15 residues, from the cysteine through the phenylalanine. Only the CDR3 part of the read is kept: 45 bases, read in frame from the first base. The V end loses 7 bases and the J end loses 0 bases, and a stretch of 12 bases separates them. Reading the germline V gene gives CDR1 ENHRY and CDR2 SYGVKD. Points on this clonotype: The antigen this receptor binds is unknown. No base quality values were provided; no much bigger clone lies one nucleotide off.

The source is a female donor with Graves disease. The source material was peripheral blood mononuclear cells (PBMCs), sampled when the disease was refractory, from a patient treated with antithyroid drugs. This receptor chain uses TRBV10-3 and TRBJ1-4; TRBD1 could be the D gene, as 5 bases match. The nucleotide sequence is TGTGCCATCACCCGGGACGTTGCAACTAATGAAAAACTGTTTTTT. Its translation is CAITRDVATNEKLFF.